The source of this T cell receptor (beta chain) is a study of metastatic and nonmetastatic thyroid tumors. Study summary: The authors compared repertoires across blood and tumor or nodule tissue from malignant and benign thyroid patients.

There were no patients who had received any treatment before thyroid surgery. General study findings and limits: In both blood and tumor samples, TCR beta diversity was reported significantly higher for malignant than benign nodules.

V was clipped by 7 bases and J by 8 bases, with 15 bases between them. Per the germline V gene, CDR1 is MNHNS and CDR2 is SASEGT. The CDR3 has 13 amino acids. Only a few counts were recorded for this clone. Its antigen is undetermined. As originally analysed: Construction of a distant-metastasis classifier for papillary thyroid cancer relied on CDR3 differences across clinicopathological groups. TCRdb re-clonotyped the PCR reads via MiXCR. V and J calls and clone size were set by TCRdb, not the authors. The sample shows about 25,000 clones, approximately 20% of them seen only once. This sequence joins TRBV6-1 and TRBJ2-1; D is unclear. This receptor was obtained from a male donor with papillary thyroid cancer or a benign thyroid nodule (not recorded which). Some clones in this sample may be carry-over from other donors' samples. Sequencing was performed on blood. This CDR3 reads CASIPDLPDEQFF. The CDR3, as DNA: TGTGCCAGCATACCGGACCTGCCGGATGAGCAGTTCTTC.